This T cell receptor (beta chain) comes out of a study of OX40 agonist ivuxolimab in advanced cancers. Germline-derived CDR1 and CDR2 are SEHNR and FQNEAQ (reference sequence). CDR3 size: 15 residues. Trimming stripped 2 bases from V and 1 base from J, with 8 bases between. Sequencing used immunoSEQ multiplex PCR; TCRdb keeps in-frame clones, though not all of them. The sample records roughly 70,000 clones, around nine tenths being singletons. The receptor was derived from an adult with an advanced solid tumor such as melanoma, head and neck, liver or kidney cancer. The chain links TRBV7-9 to TRBJ2-2; perhaps TRBD1 as D (5 bases). This sample comprised CD4+ or CD8+ T cells sorted from blood, obtained in a trial of the OX40 agonist ivuxolimab. The CDR3 sequence is CASSLKDKNTGELFF. The CDR3 bases are TGTGCCAGCAGCTTAAAGGACAAGAACACCGGGGAGCTGTTTTTT.